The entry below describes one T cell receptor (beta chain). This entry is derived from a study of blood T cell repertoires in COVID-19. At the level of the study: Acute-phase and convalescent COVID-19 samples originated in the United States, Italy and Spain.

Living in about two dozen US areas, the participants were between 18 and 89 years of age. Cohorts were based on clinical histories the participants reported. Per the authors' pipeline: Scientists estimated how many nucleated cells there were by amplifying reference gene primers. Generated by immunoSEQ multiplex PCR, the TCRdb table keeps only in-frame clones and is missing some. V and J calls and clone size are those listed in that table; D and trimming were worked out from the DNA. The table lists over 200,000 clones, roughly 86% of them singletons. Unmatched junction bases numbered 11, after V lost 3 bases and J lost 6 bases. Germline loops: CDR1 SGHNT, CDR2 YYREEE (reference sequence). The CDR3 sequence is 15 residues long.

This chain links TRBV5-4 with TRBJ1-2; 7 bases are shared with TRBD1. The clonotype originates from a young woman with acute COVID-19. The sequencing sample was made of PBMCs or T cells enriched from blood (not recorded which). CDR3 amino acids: CASSYPGQMIDGYTF. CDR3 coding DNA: TGTGCCAGCAGCTACCCGGGACAGATGATAGATGGCTACACCTTC.